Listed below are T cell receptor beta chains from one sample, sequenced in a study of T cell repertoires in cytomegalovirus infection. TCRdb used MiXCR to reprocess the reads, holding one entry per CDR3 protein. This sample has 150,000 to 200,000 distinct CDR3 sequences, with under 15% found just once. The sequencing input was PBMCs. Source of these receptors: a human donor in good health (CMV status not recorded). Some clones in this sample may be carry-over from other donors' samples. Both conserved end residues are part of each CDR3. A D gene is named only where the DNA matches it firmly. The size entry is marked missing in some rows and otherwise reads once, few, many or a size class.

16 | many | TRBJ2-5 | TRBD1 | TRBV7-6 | TGTGCCAGCAGCTATAGGACAGGGACCCCACAAGAGACCCAGTACTTC | CASSYRTGTPQETQYF
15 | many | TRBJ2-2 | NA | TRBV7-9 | TGTGCCAGCAGCTTTTTTCAGGGATCCGCCGGGGAGCTGTTTTTT | CASSFFQGSAGELFF
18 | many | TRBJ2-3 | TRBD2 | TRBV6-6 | TGTGCCAGCAGACGGGTAGCGGGGGAGATCGCTAGCACAGATACGCAGTATTTT | CASRRVAGEIASTDTQYF
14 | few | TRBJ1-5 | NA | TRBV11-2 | TGTGCCAGCAGCCATGGGGGTAACCATCAGCCCCAGCATTTT | CASSHGGNHQPQHF
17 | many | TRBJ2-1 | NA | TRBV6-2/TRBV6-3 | TGTGCCAGCAGGGACCCGTTCACGGGAGTATCGGGCAATGAGCAGTTCTTC | CASRDPFTGVSGNEQFF
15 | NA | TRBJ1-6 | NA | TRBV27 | TGTGCCAGCAGTTTATCGGGCCAGCATAATTCACCCCTCCACTTT | CASSLSGQHNSPLHF
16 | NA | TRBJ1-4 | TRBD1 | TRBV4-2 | TGTGCCAGCAGCTTTGAGGGACAGCCAACTAATGAAAAACTGTTTTTT | CASSFEGQPTNEKLFF
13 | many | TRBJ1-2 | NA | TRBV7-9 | TGTGCCAGCAGCTTATCCCATGACTATGGCTACACCTTC | CASSLSHDYGYTF
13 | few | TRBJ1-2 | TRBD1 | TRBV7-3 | TGTGCCAGCAGCCAGACAGGGAGTCAAGGCTACACCTTC | CASSQTGSQGYTF
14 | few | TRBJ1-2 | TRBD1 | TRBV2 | TGTGCCAGCAGACAGGGGGCGATAAACTATGGCTACACCTTC | CASRQGAINYGYTF
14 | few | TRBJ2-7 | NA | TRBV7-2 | TGTGCCAGCAGCTCTCCATATACCTACTACGAGCAGTACTTC | CASSSPYTYYEQYF
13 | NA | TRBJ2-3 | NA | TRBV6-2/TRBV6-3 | TGTGCCAGCAGTTACCCCGTCGGCGATACGCAGTATTTT | CASSYPVGDTQYF
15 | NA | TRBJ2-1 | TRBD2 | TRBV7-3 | TGTGCCAGCAGCCGGACTAGCGGGAGAGGAAAAGAGCAGTTATTC | CASSRTSGRGKEQLF
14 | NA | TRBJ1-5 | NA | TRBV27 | TGTGCCAGCAGGGGGCCGGCTAGCAATCAGCCCCAGCATTTT | CASRGPASNQPQHF
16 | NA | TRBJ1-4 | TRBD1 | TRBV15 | TGTGCCACCAGCTTATACAGGGGGCGGACTAATGAAAAACTGTTTTTT | CATSLYRGRTNEKLFF
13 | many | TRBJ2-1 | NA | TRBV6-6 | TGTGCCAGCAGTTACTCAATCGGCAATGAGCAGTTCTTC | CASSYSIGNEQFF
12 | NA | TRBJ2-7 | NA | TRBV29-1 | TGCAGCGTTGGGGCGACTGGCTACGAGCAGTACTTC | CSVGATGYEQYF
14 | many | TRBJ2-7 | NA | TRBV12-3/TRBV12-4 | TGTGCCAGCAGTTTTGACGGAGGAAATTACGAGCAGTACTTC | CASSFDGGNYEQYF
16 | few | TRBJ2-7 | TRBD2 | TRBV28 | TGTGCCAGCAGTTTAGGGTCTTGGGGGAGGGCCGACGAGCAGTACTTC | CASSLGSWGRADEQYF